This TCR beta chain was obtained from a study of cytomegalovirus exposure and HLA in healthy donors. Study-wide context: The same platform used for the 500 to 850 first-cohort repertoires was also used for the 100 to 150 validation repertoires, as a later analysis reported.

Repertoires were generated with immunoSEQ multiplex PCR, while TCRdb's copy carries only in-frame clones and drops some. The sample lists some 170,000 clones, about nine tenths occurring once. Whole-study results and caveats: It was found in a later analysis that first-cohort TCR clusters tended to co-occur in the 90 to 150 validation repertoires. In vitro assays verified that a few CMV-associated chains recognized CMV antigens specifically. The authors enumerated 150 to 200 TCR beta chains as linked to cytomegalovirus.

Details on this clone: Its antigen is still unknown.

The TCR was taken from a man aged 30 to 45 in good health and CMV-seropositive. Sequencing used PBMCs.

The CDR3 reads CASKSFGVETQYF. CDR3 nucleotides: TGTGCCAGCAAGAGCTTTGGGGTCGAGACCCAGTACTTC. This chain connects TRBV27 to TRBJ2-5, with D unresolved. V was cut by 7 bases and J by 5 bases, with 14 bases left in between. Germline V gene sequence: CDR1 MNHEY, CDR2 SMNVEV (reference sequence). The CDR3 consists of 13 residues.